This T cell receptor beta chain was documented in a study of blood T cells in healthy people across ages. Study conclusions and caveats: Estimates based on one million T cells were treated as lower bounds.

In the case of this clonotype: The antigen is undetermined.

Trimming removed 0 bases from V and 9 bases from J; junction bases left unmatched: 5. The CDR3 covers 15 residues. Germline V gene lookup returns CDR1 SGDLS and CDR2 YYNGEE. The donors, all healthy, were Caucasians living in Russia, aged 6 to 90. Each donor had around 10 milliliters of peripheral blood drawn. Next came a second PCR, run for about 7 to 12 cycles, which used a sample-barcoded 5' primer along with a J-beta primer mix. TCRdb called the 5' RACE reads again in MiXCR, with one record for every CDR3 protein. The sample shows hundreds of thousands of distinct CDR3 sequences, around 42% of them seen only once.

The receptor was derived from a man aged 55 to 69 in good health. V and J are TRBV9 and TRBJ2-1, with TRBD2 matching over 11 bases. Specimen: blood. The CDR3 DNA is TGTGCCAGCAGCGTAGGTAGCGGGGGGGCGGTTGAGCAGTTCTTC. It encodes CASSVGSGGAVEQFF.